This T cell receptor (beta chain) was profiled in a study of beta chain features in type 1 diabetes. Study-wide findings and caveats: Researchers report that Type 1 diabetes patients had moderately but significantly shorter TCRB CDR3s across all four CD4+ subsets.

Investigators reverse transcribed all isolated RNA, so they sequenced expressed TCRB transcripts. Regulatory, naive and central memory T cell samples averaged approximately 3.3 million reads. Here immunoSEQ multiplex PCR was the method, and the copy in TCRdb shows in-frame clones only, minus some. This sample has under 300,000 clones; around 14% occur once, and the top ten carry roughly 0.019%. The authors sorted CD4+ naive, central memory, regulatory and stem cell-like memory cells via CD45RO/CCR7/CD25/CD127/CD95/CD27. Every sorted population was more than 95% pure. This clone was detected a few times. The antigen is unknown. V was pared by 5 bases and J by 7 bases, with 7 bases of the junction left unmatched. The germline V gene encodes CDR1 SEHNR and CDR2 FQNEAQ (reference sequence). This CDR3 spans 13 amino acids.

Sequencing was done on a sample of naive CD4+ T cells from blood. This receptor was obtained from a man aged 25-40 years with type 1 diabetes. V gene TRBV7-9 combines with J gene TRBJ1-2, with TRBD1 matching 7 bases. The CDR3 sequence: CASSPGDRVGYTF. In DNA, the CDR3 is TGTGCCAGCAGCCCAGGCGACAGGGTTGGCTACACCTTC.